Listed below are T cell receptor beta chains from one sample, sequenced in a study of T cells in Graves' hyperthyroidism and ophthalmopathy. In TCRdb, the multiplex PCR reads were re-called with MiXCR into one record per CDR3 protein. The data hold 700,000 or so distinct CDR3 sequences, with around 17% observed a single time. Sequences were obtained from blood. The receptors were gathered from a man younger than 35 with Graves' hyperthyroidism. Both conserved end residues are part of each CDR3. Fields, in order: CDR3 DNA, CDR3 protein, V gene, D gene, CDR3 length, clone size, J gene. D genes are given only for firm matches. Size is stated for part of the rows, as once, few or many counts, or as a class when the clone is expanded.

TGTGCCAGTAGTATCATTTGGGGCTACACTGAAGCTTTCTTT	CASSIIWGYTEAFF	TRBV19	NA	14	NA	TRBJ1-1
TGTGCCAGCAGTACCGGCGTCGGGCAGTTCTTC	CASSTGVGQFF	TRBV12-3/TRBV12-4	NA	11	few	TRBJ2-1
TGTGCCTGGACCCAAAGAGTATTCGACAAGGGGCAGTTCTTC	CAWTQRVFDKGQFF	TRBV30	NA	14	NA	TRBJ2-1
TGTGCCAGCAGCCAAATTGGATACTATGGCTACACCTTC	CASSQIGYYGYTF	TRBV14	NA	13	NA	TRBJ1-2
TGCAGTGCTAGTCTTCAGCGGAAGAACACTGAAGCTTTCTTT	CSASLQRKNTEAFF	TRBV20-1	NA	14	NA	TRBJ1-1
TGTGCCAGCAGCTTAAGGGCTACGGCCTCGGGCGCAGATACGCAGTATTTT	CASSLRATASGADTQYF	TRBV7-6	NA	17	many	TRBJ2-3
TGTGCCACCAGTGATCTAGCGGGGGTGGGCACAGATACGCAGTATTTT	CATSDLAGVGTDTQYF	TRBV24-1	TRBD2	16	NA	TRBJ2-3
TGTGCCAGCAGTCCCCGACAGCGAAGGGTTCAGCCCCAGCATTTT	CASSPRQRRVQPQHF	TRBV27	NA	15	many	TRBJ1-5
TGTGCCAGCAGCCGGGGTGGGGCTAGCGGGAGTAGAAACTCCTACGAGCAGTACTTC	CASSRGGASGSRNSYEQYF	TRBV14	TRBD2	19	NA	TRBJ2-7
TGTGCCAGCAGTGAAGTGTCTACCGGTCCTGAGCAGTTCTTC	CASSEVSTGPEQFF	TRBV6-1	NA	14	NA	TRBJ2-1
TGTGCCAGCAGTTTCCTTTCGAGAAGCCATGGCTACACCTTC	CASSFLSRSHGYTF	TRBV28	NA	14	NA	TRBJ1-2
TGTGCCAGTAGTATCTTAGCGGGGACCTCCTACGAGCAGTACTTC	CASSILAGTSYEQYF	TRBV19	TRBD2	15	NA	TRBJ2-7
TGCAGTGCTAGAGATATTAGCGGGAACTCCTACGAGCAGTACTTC	CSARDISGNSYEQYF	TRBV20-1	TRBD2	15	NA	TRBJ2-7
TGTGCCAGCAGACCTGGGGGGCTCGGCTCCTACAATGAGCAGTTCTTC	CASRPGGLGSYNEQFF	TRBV28	NA	16	many	TRBJ2-1
TGTGCCAGTAGTATAAGGGAGAATGAAAAACTGTTTTTT	CASSIRENEKLFF	TRBV19	NA	13	NA	TRBJ1-4
TGTGCCAGCAGCCATACGGCGGGGGCCTACGAGCAGTACTTC	CASSHTAGAYEQYF	TRBV7-8	TRBD2	14	many	TRBJ2-7
TGCAGTGCTAGTCCCGGGGCGTCCTACGAGCAGTACTTC	CSASPGASYEQYF	TRBV20-1	NA	13	many	TRBJ2-7
TGTGGGGGGGGAAATAGCAATCAGCCCCAGCATTTT	CGGGNSNQPQHF	TRBV28	NA	12	few	TRBJ1-5
TGTGCCAGCCTCCTTGCGGGAGCAGCGGCAGATACGCAGTATTTT	CASLLAGAAADTQYF	TRBV28	TRBD2	15	many	TRBJ2-3
TGTGCTCGGACGGACAGGGGAGATGAAAAACTGTTTTTT	CARTDRGDEKLFF	TRBV30	TRBD1	13	many	TRBJ1-4
TGTGCCAGCAGTTTATCAGGTGGCGAGCAGTGCTTC	CASSLSGGEQCF	TRBV27	NA	12	few	TRBJ2-7
TGTGCCAGCAGTGAAGCGGGCCGGGAAGAGGGGGAGCTGTTTTTT	CASSEAGREEGELFF	TRBV6-1	NA	15	NA	TRBJ2-2
TGTGCCAGCAGTTACGGGCTAGCGGGAGGTCACAATGAGCAGTTCTTC	CASSYGLAGGHNEQFF	TRBV6-2/TRBV6-3	TRBD2	16	NA	TRBJ2-1
TGTGTAATCGGGACAGGAGGATCACCCCTCCACTTT	CVIGTGGSPLHF	TRBV28	TRBD1	12	many	TRBJ1-6
TGTGCCAGTTTTTCGGGGAATGAGCAGTTCTTC	CASFSGNEQFF	TRBV7-8	NA	11	NA	TRBJ2-1
TGCGCCAGCAGCGACTCGAGCTCCTATAATTCACCCCTCCACTTT	CASSDSSSYNSPLHF	TRBV5-1	NA	15	few	TRBJ1-6
TGTGCCAGCACCCCCGGGACAGGGGCGGGAACCGGGGAGCTGTTTTTT	CASTPGTGAGTGELFF	TRBV7-9	TRBD1	16	NA	TRBJ2-2
TGTGCCAGTAGTATTGCCGGGGGGGCTGAAAAACTGTTTTTT	CASSIAGGAEKLFF	TRBV19	NA	14	few	TRBJ1-4
TGTGCCAGCAGTGAAGAAGCCTGGATCTCGGCACAGTTCTTC	CASSEEAWISAQFF	TRBV2	NA	14	many	TRBJ2-1
TGTGCCAGCAGCCAAAGGGGTACGACCACTGAAGCTTTCTTT	CASSQRGTTTEAFF	TRBV3-1	NA	14	NA	TRBJ1-1
TGCAGTGCTACCCGGACTAGCGGGGCCCACGAGCAGTACTTC	CSATRTSGAHEQYF	TRBV20-1	TRBD2	14	many	TRBJ2-7
TGTGCCAGCACCTCGGAGAGGGACACTGAAGCTTTCTTT	CASTSERDTEAFF	TRBV2	NA	13	many	TRBJ1-1
TGTGCCAGCTCGGACGTTAGCAATCAGCCCCAGCATTTT	CASSDVSNQPQHF	TRBV19	NA	13	many	TRBJ1-5
TGTGCCAGCAGGCGTTTCTACATGGGCGGAGGCGGAGCAGATACGCAGTATTTT	CASRRFYMGGGGADTQYF	TRBV6-1	NA	18	NA	TRBJ2-3
TGTGCCAGCAAAAGACAGCGACGCTCCTACAATGAGCAGTTCTTC	CASKRQRRSYNEQFF	TRBV6-1	NA	15	NA	TRBJ2-1
TGTGCCAGCACCGCCAATAGGGGCACAGATACGCAGTATTTT	CASTANRGTDTQYF	TRBV28	NA	14	many	TRBJ2-3
TGTGCCAGCAGCTCAATGGACAGGCTCAGCGAGCAGTACTTC	CASSSMDRLSEQYF	TRBV5-4	TRBD1	14	NA	TRBJ2-7
TGTGCCAGGGTTCTAACTAGCGGACCCTACAATGAGCAGTTCTTC	CARVLTSGPYNEQFF	TRBV2	TRBD2	15	NA	TRBJ2-1
TGTGCCAGCAGTGTTCGTCTAGCTAGCGCGAACACCGGGGAGCTGTTTTTT	CASSVRLASANTGELFF	TRBV2	NA	17	many	TRBJ2-2
TGTGCCAGCAAAGGCGCGAACACCGGGGAGCTGTTTTTT	CASKGANTGELFF	TRBV28	NA	13	many	TRBJ2-2
TGCAGTGCTAAAGAGCGGGAGGACTACAATGAGCAGTTCTTC	CSAKEREDYNEQFF	TRBV20-1	TRBD2	14	few	TRBJ2-1
TGCAGCGTTACTCTCCCTTGGCGTCTAGCGGCCAATGAGCAGTTCTTC	CSVTLPWRLAANEQFF	TRBV29-1	TRBD2	16	NA	TRBJ2-1
TGCGCCAGCAGCAGTAGCGGGAGGGACCCAGATACGCAGTATTTT	CASSSSGRDPDTQYF	TRBV5-1	TRBD2	15	few	TRBJ2-3
TGTGTCAGCAGCTTGACTAGCGGCACAGATACGCAGTATTTT	CVSSLTSGTDTQYF	TRBV7-2	TRBD2	14	many	TRBJ2-3
TGTGCCAGCACCAAGCGACAGGGAAACTATGGCTACACCTTC	CASTKRQGNYGYTF	TRBV2	TRBD1	14	many	TRBJ1-2
TGTGCCAGCACCCCTGGGACAGGCCCCAGGGATACGCAGTATTTT	CASTPGTGPRDTQYF	TRBV28	TRBD1	15	many	TRBJ2-3
TGTGCCAGTACCCTAGGACTAGCGGGACTCACCGGGGAGCTGTTTTTT	CASTLGLAGLTGELFF	TRBV19	TRBD2	16	NA	TRBJ2-2
TGTGCCAGTACCTCGGATGAGCAGTTCTTC	CASTSDEQFF	TRBV2	NA	10	few	TRBJ2-1
TGCAGTGCTAGATACCTCCGGTTGGGAGTCGGAACTGAAGCTTTCTTT	CSARYLRLGVGTEAFF	TRBV20-1	NA	16	NA	TRBJ1-1
TGTGCCAGCAGCCAACAGGGGAGGAGTGAGCAGTTCTTC	CASSQQGRSEQFF	TRBV11-2	NA	13	many	TRBJ2-1
TGTGCCAGCAGCTTGGTAGAGACGGAAGAGACCCAGTACTTC	CASSLVETEETQYF	TRBV5-4	NA	14	NA	TRBJ2-5
TGTGCCAGCAGCTTAGCGCCCTCGGGGATCGCCTACAATGAGCAGTTCTTC	CASSLAPSGIAYNEQFF	TRBV7-8	NA	17	few	TRBJ2-1
TGTGCCAGCAGATCTCGACTAGCGGGATTTACCGGGGAGCTGTTTTTT	CASRSRLAGFTGELFF	TRBV6-1	TRBD2	16	few	TRBJ2-2
TGTGCCAGCAGCTCCGGGACTCCCCTTGTGAGCACAGATACGCAGTATTTT	CASSSGTPLVSTDTQYF	TRBV4-2	NA	17	many	TRBJ2-3
TGTGCCAGCACCGGGACTAGCGGGACCCATCTCTCCTACGAGCAGTACTTC	CASTGTSGTHLSYEQYF	TRBV2	TRBD2	17	many	TRBJ2-7
TGTGCCACCAGTGGGGAAGTAGCGGGAACCACCGGGGAGCTGTTTTTT	CATSGEVAGTTGELFF	TRBV24-1	TRBD2	16	NA	TRBJ2-2
TGTGCCAGCAGCCAAATCATTACTGAAGCTTTCTTT	CASSQIITEAFF	TRBV5-5	NA	12	NA	TRBJ1-1